This TCR beta chain emerged from a study of T cell responses to AZD1222 COVID-19 vaccine. Points on this clone: Its antigen is still unknown.

The germline V gene has CDR1 MRHNA and CDR2 SNTAGT. The V and J ends lost 5 bases and 3 bases respectively, with 16 bases between them. The CDR3 sequence is 15 residues long. Findings and limits, study-wide: Reportedly, close to half of spike-specific TCRs are directed against unmutated variant regions. The breadth and depth of Spike-specific TCRs increased once two AZD1222 doses had been given. Without day 14 samples, only post-peak T cell repertoires were studied.

Profiling relied on immunoSEQ multiplex PCR, and the TCRdb table lists in-frame clones only, not all of them. The data hold roughly 55,000 clones, with nearly 90% observed a single time. This sample comprised peripheral blood, obtained on day 0 of AZD1222 vaccination. The rearrangement uses TRBV6-4 and TRBJ2-5; D might be TRBD2 (6 bases). The TCR comes from an adult in good health. CDR3 nucleotides: TGTGCCAGCAGTCCGTCTATGGGGGGTAAAGAGACCCAGTACTTC. As protein: CASSPSMGGKETQYF.